The 25 T cell receptor beta chains in this list originate from one sample, sequenced in a study of cytomegalovirus exposure and HLA in healthy donors. Vbeta (60) and Jbeta (13) primers were used in the PCR. TCRdb's copy holds only in-frame clones and misses some; the assay was immunoSEQ multiplex PCR. The repertoire holds around 94,000 clones, with roughly 80% as singletons. The sequenced sample consisted of PBMCs. These receptor sequences come from a man aged 35-49 years in good health and CMV-seronegative.

This clone came up once. V is TRBV5-1 and J is TRBJ2-7; the D gene is possibly TRBD1 (7 bases). The ends were cut back, 7 bases at V and 4 bases at J, with 24 bases in the middle. This CDR3 is 16 amino acids long. CDR1 is SGHRS and CDR2 is YFSETQ in the germline V gene. This chain's CDR3 is CASGGPTGRGGYEQYF. CDR3 sequence (DNA): TGCGCCAGCGGAGGGCCGACAGGGAGAGGGGGATACGAGCAGTACTTC.

J is TRBJ1-1 and V is TRBV5-1, with D hard to call. Germline V gives CDR1 SGHRS, CDR2 YFSETQ. V was shortened by 4 bases and J by 1 base, with 8 bases between the two germline ends. The CDR3 extends over 13 amino acids. The DNA of the CDR3 is TGCGCCAGCAGCCCGCGGCCGAACACTGAAGCTTTCTTT. As protein: CASSPRPNTEAFF.

The chain carries TRBV10-1 and TRBJ2-7, with 8 bases aligning to TRBD1. Germline values: CDR1 WNHNN, CDR2 SYGVQD (reference sequence). The CDR3 sequence is 13 residues long. Trimming at V came to 8 bases and at J to 7 bases, leaving 10 bases not matched to a gene. CDR3 DNA: TGCGCCAGCGGGGGACAGGTGGTGGGTGAGCAGTACTTC. Amino acids: CASGGQVVGEQYF.

The J gene is TRBJ1-2, the V gene TRBV9; D remains unclear. The CDR3 sequence is 13 residues long. CDR1 is SGDLS and CDR2 is YYNGEE in the germline V gene. Trimming stripped 0 bases from V and 7 bases from J, with 10 bases between. The DNA for the CDR3 is TGTGCCAGCAGCGTAGGAGGGTACAGTGGCTACACCTTC. Translation: CASSVGGYSGYTF.

The gene calls are TRBV20-1 and TRBJ2-1; TRBD2 agrees at 10 bases. The germline V gene encodes CDR1 DFQATT and CDR2 SNEGSKA (reference sequence). The CDR3 is 11 amino acids. V was pared by 3 bases and J by 12 bases, with 2 bases of the junction left unmatched. The CDR3: CSASERGGQFF. The CDR3 DNA reads TGCAGTGCTAGCGAGCGGGGGGGGCAGTTCTTC.

The CDR3: CASSRGQGGNQPQHF. CDR3 nucleotides: TGTGCCAGCAGCCGCGGACAGGGCGGTAATCAGCCCCAGCATTTT. The chain couples TRBV4-2 to TRBJ1-5; 8 positions agree with TRBD1. Germline loops: CDR1 LGHNA, CDR2 YNFKEQ. This CDR3 spans 15 amino acids. With V trimmed by 4 bases and J by 4 bases, 6 bases remained unmatched.

The chain employs TRBV9 and TRBJ2-3; TRBD1 matches at 7 bases. Germline assignment: CDR1 SGDLS and CDR2 YYNGEE. The CDR3 has 13 amino acids. V shed 2 bases and J 6 bases; nucleotides not matched to a gene: 3. In DNA, the CDR3 is TGTGCCAGCAGCGTTACGGACAGGGATACGCAGTATTTT. As protein: CASSVTDRDTQYF.

The chain employs TRBV5-4 and TRBJ1-1; 9 nucleotides line up with TRBD1. The V segment lost 4 bases and the J segment 7 bases; nucleotides outside the gene matches: 8. Looked up from germline, CDR1 is SGHNT and CDR2 is YYREEE (reference sequence). There are 14 residues in the CDR3. The CDR3 is CASSHPGQGIEAFF. In nucleotides, the CDR3 is TGTGCCAGCAGCCACCCGGGACAGGGTATTGAAGCTTTCTTT.

The V gene is TRBV21-1, the J gene TRBJ2-7; TRBD1, the D gene given by the table, was not confirmed from the DNA. TRBV21-1 is listed as a pseudogene. This CDR3 has 17 amino acids. The CDR3, as DNA: TGTGCCAGCAGCAAGGTAGGAGGACAGGGTCACACCTACGAGCAGTACTTC. It translates to CASSKVGGQGHTYEQYF.

In the case of this clone: One end of the junction does not line up with germline, which may come from a read error. This chain uses TRBV7-7 with TRBJ2-2, with D perhaps matching TRBD1 (5 bases). CDR1 is SSHAT, CDR2 FNYEAQ, per germline (reference sequence). The CDR3 sequence is 15 residues long. The CDR3 bases are TGTGCTAGCAGCGAGAATTACCAGGGTACCGGGGAGCTGTTTTTT. This translates into CASSENYQGTGELFF.

This chain uses TRBV6-1 with TRBJ2-1; 9 bases agree with TRBD2. CDR1 and CDR2 from the germline V gene are MNHNS and SASEGT. This CDR3 contains 15 residues. The V gene end was trimmed by 6 bases and the J gene end by 9 bases; junction bases not matched to a gene: 12. CDR3 in DNA: TGTGCCAGCAGGGGGGGGCTAGCGGGGAGGTTTGAGCAGTTCTTC. Encoded protein: CASRGGLAGRFEQFF.

This chain links TRBV9 with TRBJ2-5; D might be TRBD1 (6 bases). V was clipped by 3 bases and J by 4 bases, with 16 bases between them. The germline gives CDR1 SGDLS, CDR2 YYNGEE. The CDR3 runs to 15 residues. Here the CDR3 DNA reads TGTGCCAGCAGCGCCCGGGGACAATTAGGAGAGACCCAGTACTTC. Translated, it gives CASSARGQLGETQYF.

The chain couples TRBV20-1 to TRBJ1-1; 8 positions agree with TRBD1. Germline V lookup: CDR1 DFQATT, CDR2 SNEGSKA (reference sequence). This CDR3 has 11 amino acids. The V gene end was trimmed by 5 bases and the J gene end by 6 bases; junction bases not matched to a gene: 2. The CDR3 sequence: CSAPQGAEAFF. The CDR3 nucleotides read TGCAGTGCTCCACAGGGGGCTGAAGCTTTCTTT.

The V call is TRBV6-5, the J call TRBJ2-3, with D possibly being TRBD1 (5 bases). Germline loops: CDR1 MNHEY, CDR2 SVGAGI. The CDR3 is made up of 14 amino acids. Trimming stripped 0 bases from V and 1 base from J, with 5 bases between. CDR3 loop: CASSYSRGTDTQYF. DNA for the CDR3: TGTGCCAGCAGTTACTCCAGGGGCACAGATACGCAGTATTTT.

The chain is built from TRBV4-2 and TRBJ2-7, with 7 positions matching TRBD1. With V trimmed by 0 bases and J by 5 bases, 13 bases remained unmatched. Germline values: CDR1 LGHNA, CDR2 YNFKEQ. The CDR3 spans 17 residues. The CDR3 sequence is CASSQDLDRNLPNEQYF. The CDR3 nucleotides read TGTGCCAGCAGCCAAGACCTGGACAGGAACCTTCCTAACGAGCAGTACTTC.

The chain has TRBV18 and TRBJ1-6; TRBD1 matches 11 bases. Germline V gene data show CDR1 as KGHSH and CDR2 as LQKENI. V shed 4 bases and J 8 bases; nucleotides not matched to a gene: 4. This CDR3 region has 15 residues. The CDR3 DNA follows: TGTGCCAGCTCACAGGGACAGGGGGTCTATTCACCCCTCCACTTT. It codes for CASSQGQGVYSPLHF.

Concerning this clone: Mismatch with germline at one junction end may stem from a read error. This chain connects TRBV7-9 to TRBJ2-7; 10 bases are a match to TRBD1. Germline V gene data show CDR1 as SEHNR and CDR2 as FQNEAQ (reference sequence). This CDR3 spans 16 amino acids. CDR3 region: CSSSLPGTGDSYEQYF. The DNA of the CDR3 is TGTTCCAGCAGCTTACCCGGGACAGGGGACTCCTACGAGCAGTACTTC.

V is TRBV7-3 and J is TRBJ2-1; TRBD2 matches 7 bases. Germline V gene data show CDR1 as SGHTA and CDR2 as FQGTGA. Unmatched junction bases numbered 15, after V lost 5 bases and J lost 8 bases. There are 16 residues in the CDR3. This CDR3 is CASSKTRLAGGDEQFF. The CDR3 DNA sequence: TGTGCCAGCAGCAAAACAAGACTAGCCGGTGGGGATGAGCAGTTCTTC.

The J gene is TRBJ1-2, the V gene TRBV4-1; 8 bases line up with TRBD1. This CDR3 spans 14 amino acids. CDR1 MGHRA and CDR2 YSYEKL come from the germline V gene. J was trimmed by 7 bases and V by 1 base; bases with no gene match: 5. CDR3 sequence reads: CASSQADRASGYTF. CDR3 nucleotide sequence: TGCGCCAGCAGCCAAGCGGACAGGGCGTCTGGCTACACCTTC.

The chain is built from TRBV19 and TRBJ1-6, with D possibly matching TRBD1 (6 bases). The CDR3 contains 15 residues. Trimming left V 5 bases short and J 2 bases short, with 10 bases between. Germline V gene data show CDR1 as LNHDA and CDR2 as SQIVND (reference sequence). The chain's CDR3 is CASSLQGTYNSPLHF. CDR3 in DNA: TGTGCCAGTAGTCTACAGGGTACCTATAATTCACCCCTCCACTTT. Complete variable domain (other parts from reference TRBV19 and TRBJ1-6): DGGITQSPKYLFRKEGQNVTLSCEQNLNHDAMYWYRQDPGQGLRLIYYSQIVNDFQKGDIAEGYSVSREKKESFPLTVTSAQKNPTAFYLCASSLQGTYNSPLHFGNGTRLTVT.

This CDR3 reads CASKLRDLNTEAFF. The CDR3 bases are TGTGCCAGCAAATTACGAGATCTGAACACTGAAGCTTTCTTT. This chain links TRBV2 with TRBJ1-1; D uncertain. Germline loops: CDR1 SNHLY, CDR2 FYNNEI. Trimming removed 7 bases at V and 0 bases at J, with 12 bases between. This CDR3 contains 14 residues.

This clone was seen only a few times. The genes are TRBV2 and TRBJ1-1; TRBD1 matches 7 bases. The trim removed 9 bases at V and 1 base at J, leaving 8 bases unmatched. The length of the CDR3 is 14 residues. Germline V CDR1 and CDR2: SNHLY, FYNNEI. The CDR3 DNA reads TGTGCCAGAGCTCCAGGGGGGAAGAACACTGAAGCTTTCTTT. Protein sequence: CARAPGGKNTEAFF.

This chain joins TRBV6-5 and TRBJ1-2; 8 nucleotides match TRBD1. The CDR3 runs to 14 residues. Trimming cost V 6 bases and J 4 bases; bases outside gene matches: 7. Germline V gene lookup returns CDR1 MNHEY and CDR2 SVGAGI. The CDR3 here is CASRGQASGYGYTF. In nucleotides, the CDR3 is TGTGCCAGCAGGGGACAGGCGAGTGGCTATGGCTACACCTTC.

This clone was observed a handful of times. The rearrangement joins TRBV5-6 to TRBJ2-1; 10 nucleotides agree with TRBD1. After removal of 4 bases from V and 2 bases from J, the junction contained 6 bases not matched to a gene. This CDR3 comprises 16 residues. Germline lookup yields CDR1 SGHDT and CDR2 YYEEEE. The CDR3 coding sequence is TGTGCCAGCAGCATGGACAGGGGGTTGACCTACAATGAGCAGTTCTTC. The encoded protein is CASSMDRGLTYNEQFF. Based on the CDR3 plus reference TRBV5-6 and TRBJ2-1, the full variable domain is DAGVTQSPTHLIKTRGQQVTLRCSPKSGHDTVSWYQQALGQGPQFIFQYYEEEERQRGNFPDRFSGHQFPNYSSELNVNALLLGDSALYLCASSMDRGLTYNEQFFGPGTRLTVL.

The CDR3 region is CAPRGAAEGLNIQYF. CDR3 in DNA: TGCGCCCCGCGGGGGGCTGCGGAGGGGTTAAACATTCAGTACTTC. This chain uses TRBV5-1 with TRBJ2-4, with 8 bases matching TRBD2. Per the germline V gene, CDR1 is SGHRS and CDR2 is YFSETQ. This CDR3 region has 15 residues. Trimming cost V 10 bases and J 6 bases; bases outside gene matches: 15. Full variable domain (missing parts from reference TRBV5-1 and TRBJ2-4): KAGVTQTPRYLIKTRGQQVTLSCSPISGHRSVSWYQQTPGQGLQFLFEYFSETQRNKGNFPGRFSGRQFSNSRSEMNVSTLELGDSALYLCAPRGAAEGLNIQYFGAGTRLSVL.